The 14 T cell receptor beta chains in this list originate from one sample, sequenced in a study of Ad26.COV2.S vaccination and SARS-CoV-2 variants. Documented treatment: 15 to 20 received Ad26.COV2.S at low or high dose, single or two shots; about 5 received placebo; per-sample allocation not given. Material that was analyzed had been drawn on day 63 after the first vaccine or placebo injection. Assay: immunoSEQ multiplex PCR; the TCRdb copy retains only in-frame clones and omits some. The data show around 250,000 clones, roughly 86% seen once. The material sequenced was peripheral blood, taken in a trial of Ad26.COV2.S vaccine versus placebo. Source of these receptors: a person aged 18-65 years who received the Ad26.COV2.S COVID-19 vaccine or a placebo.

The V and J genes are TRBV7-9 and TRBJ2-1; 8 bases line up with TRBD1. Germline V lookup: CDR1 SEHNR, CDR2 FQNEAQ (reference sequence). There are 14 residues in the CDR3. Trimming removed 6 bases from V and 7 bases from J; junction bases left unmatched: 8. The chain's CDR3 is CASRSGQVINEQFF. CDR3 DNA sequence: TGTGCCAGCAGGTCGGGACAGGTCATTAATGAGCAGTTCTTC. The full variable domain, its missing parts supplied by reference TRBV7-9 and TRBJ2-1, is DTGVSQNPRHKITKRGQNVTFRCDPISEHNRLYWYRQTLGQGPEFLTYFQNEAQLEKSRLLSDRFSAERPKGSFSTLEIQRTEQGDSAMYLCASRSGQVINEQFFGPGTRLTVL.

This chain joins TRBV12-3 or TRBV12-4 and TRBJ2-7, with 10 nucleotides matching TRBD1. V dropped 8 bases and J dropped 0; count of bases not matched to a gene: 1. This CDR3 contains 13 residues. The CDR3 loop reads CASGTGASYEQYF. The CDR3 DNA is TGTGCCAGCGGGACAGGGGCCTCCTACGAGCAGTACTTC.

This chain joins TRBV7-6 and TRBJ2-3; 11 nucleotides line up with TRBD2. Germline V gene data show CDR1 as SGHVS and CDR2 as FNYEAQ. The ends lost 4 bases at V and 0 bases at J; junction bases unmatched: 6. The length of the CDR3 is 17 residues. CDR3 protein: CASSYRLAGSSTDTQYF. The DNA of the CDR3 is TGTGCCAGCAGCTACAGACTAGCGGGATCTAGCACAGATACGCAGTATTTT.

The gene calls are TRBV5-6 and TRBJ2-7; maybe TRBD2 (6 bases). Germline V CDR1 and CDR2: SGHDT, YYEEEE. V shed 3 bases and J shed 2 bases, with 15 bases lying between them. The length of the CDR3 is 15 residues. As DNA, the CDR3 is TGTGCCAGCAGCTCTCTAGCGCCGGTAACCTACGAGCAGTACTTC. Protein: CASSSLAPVTYEQYF.

This chain uses TRBV4-1 with TRBJ2-3, with D tentatively TRBD1 (9 bases). Germline V lookup: CDR1 MGHRA, CDR2 YSYEKL. The CDR3 has 18 residues. The V end lost 3 bases, the J end lost 2 bases, and 21 bases lay between the germline ends. DNA for the CDR3: TGCGCCAGCAGCCAGGCGGGGGGACAGGGAGTAAACACAGATACGCAGTATTTT. Amino acid sequence: CASSQAGGQGVNTDTQYF.

The chain has TRBV3-1 (or the pseudogene TRBV3-2) and TRBJ2-3; 10 bases align to TRBD2. The V gene's germline CDR1 is LGHDT and CDR2 YNNKEL (reference sequence). The CDR3 length is 14 residues. After removal of 7 bases from V and 5 bases from J, the junction contained 6 bases not matched to a gene. CDR3 coding DNA: TGTGCCAGCACCAGAGCGGGGGGGCAAGATACGCAGTATTTT. The encoded protein is CASTRAGGQDTQYF.

The rearrangement joins TRBV15 to TRBJ1-2, with a tentative D call TRBD1 (5 bases). The germline CDR1 and CDR2 sequences are LNHNV and YYDKDF (reference sequence). Trimming removed 4 bases from V and 0 bases from J, with 12 bases in between. The length of the CDR3 is 15 residues. CDR3 nucleotides: TGTGCCACCAGCACAGGGAGGGGCGCTAACTATGGCTACACCTTC. This codes for CATSTGRGANYGYTF.

The chain links TRBV29-1 to TRBJ1-1; no definite D call. The CDR3 is made up of 11 amino acids. V lost 7 bases to trimming and J lost 1 base, with 7 bases between them. Germline CDR1 is SQVTM and CDR2 is ANQGSEA. The CDR3 sequence: CSAYRNTEAFF. The CDR3 DNA sequence: TGCAGCGCGTACAGGAACACTGAAGCTTTCTTT.

The V and J genes are TRBV7-8 and TRBJ1-2; D not resolved. Germline V gene sequence: CDR1 SGHVS, CDR2 FQNEAQ. Trimming left V 4 bases short and J 5 bases short, with 17 bases between. This CDR3 has 15 amino acids. CDR3 DNA: TGTGCCAGCAGCTCCCAAGGGAGGGCTGGGTATGGCTACACCTTC. Its translation is CASSSQGRAGYGYTF.

The chain uses TRBV5-5 and TRBJ1-6, with no clear D. CDR3 length: 17 residues. Germline CDR1 is SGHKS and CDR2 is YYEKEE (reference sequence). Trimming removed 2 bases at V and 4 bases at J, with 16 bases between. In nucleotides, the CDR3 is TGTGCCAGCAGCTTAGGTCGGTTTCCGGTATATAATTCACCCCTCCACTTT. Protein product: CASSLGRFPVYNSPLHF.

The chain employs TRBV6-5 and TRBJ1-4; D might be TRBD1 (6 bases). The CDR3 runs to 14 residues. V lost 5 bases to trimming and J lost 4 bases, with 11 bases between them. Germline V gene data show CDR1 as MNHEY and CDR2 as SVGAGI. In DNA, the CDR3 is TGTGCCAGCAGTCCCGGACAGTTTAATGAAAAACTGTTTTTT. Translation gives CASSPGQFNEKLFF.

This clone came up once. The genes are TRBV10-2 and TRBJ2-2; D gene ambiguous. Trimming removed 6 bases at V and 5 bases at J, with 10 bases between. The CDR3 covers 13 residues. CDR1 WSHSY and CDR2 SAAADI come from the germline V gene. The CDR3 DNA sequence: TGCGCCAGCAGGGAAATGGTAACCGGGGAGCTGTTTTTT. Amino acid sequence: CASREMVTGELFF.

The CDR3 DNA is TGTGCCAGCAGTGATTGGGACAGGGGGCGGAAGTTCTTC. Protein: CASSDWDRGRKFF. The V and J genes are TRBV25-1 and TRBJ2-1; 12 bases align to TRBD1. Per the germline V gene, CDR1 is MGHDK and CDR2 is SYGVNS. V shed 3 bases, J shed 14 bases, and the junction held 5 bases outside the gene matches. The CDR3 has 13 amino acids.

This clone has only one observation. The chain uses TRBV5-1 and TRBJ1-2, with D perhaps matching TRBD1 (5 bases). The V end was cut by 4 bases, the J end by 4 bases, with 17 bases between. There are 15 residues in the CDR3. CDR1 and CDR2 from the germline V gene are SGHRS and YFSETQ. CDR3 region: CASSPNPSTAYGYTF. CDR3 sequence (DNA): TGCGCCAGCAGCCCGAACCCCTCGACAGCCTATGGCTACACCTTC.